The 29 T cell receptor beta chains presented below share a single source sample, sequenced in a study of metastatic and nonmetastatic thyroid tumors (dated by TCRdb to 2019 to 2021). Library preparation used PCR. Sequencing took place on an Illumina HiSeq 4000. TCRdb ran its own pipeline on the public reads, namely fastp trimming at Q25 and MiXCR clone calling, and kept in-frame beta chains. The sample table holds 20,000 to 25,000 clones, of which around 15% were seen once. About 40% of the sample comes from the top ten. Before undergoing thyroid surgery, none of the patients had been given any kind of treatment. Sample: blood. The origin of the receptors is a female donor with papillary thyroid cancer or a benign thyroid nodule (not recorded which). Some clones in this sample may be carry-over from other donors' samples.

This clone has a handful of counts. The rearrangement uses TRBV27 and TRBJ2-7, with a tentative D call TRBD2 (5 bases). This CDR3 has 13 residues. CDR1 is MNHEY and CDR2 is SMNVEV in the germline V gene (reference sequence). Deletions cut 6 bases from V and 2 bases from J, with 11 bases between. CDR3 protein: CASREGGAYEQYF. As DNA, the CDR3 is TGTGCCAGCAGGGAAGGAGGCGCCTACGAGCAGTACTTC.

This clone was observed many times. The chain employs TRBV7-8 and TRBJ2-7, with TRBD2 matching 15 bases. V was pared by 3 bases and J by 3 bases, with 18 bases of the junction left unmatched. Germline CDR1 reads SGHVS; CDR2 reads FQNEAQ. The CDR3 has 21 residues. The CDR3 protein is CASSFLPTGLAGGSSFYEQYF. The CDR3 nucleotides read TGTGCCAGCAGCTTCCTACCCACGGGACTAGCGGGAGGTTCCTCCTTCTACGAGCAGTACTTC.

This clone was seen at least ten times. V usage is TRBV28 and J usage is TRBJ2-2, with a tentative D call TRBD1 (8 bases). Trimming removed 6 bases at V and 4 bases at J, with 18 bases between. This CDR3 is built from 16 residues. Germline V gene sequence: CDR1 MDHEN, CDR2 SYDVKM. The CDR3 DNA reads TGTGCCAGCAGGACTGGACAGGGCGGGAGCACCGGGGAGCTGTTTTTT. Translated, it gives CASRTGQGGSTGELFF.

This clone was recorded at least ten times. The genes are TRBV27 and TRBJ2-7; D could derive from TRBD1 or TRBD2 (6 bases each). The germline V gene has CDR1 MNHEY and CDR2 SMNVEV (reference sequence). V lost 5 bases, J lost 0 bases, and 17 bases lay in between. This CDR3 region has 16 residues. The CDR3 loop reads CASSPGRGRSSYEQYF. DNA for the CDR3: TGTGCCAGCAGTCCCGGCCGGGGGCGGAGCTCCTACGAGCAGTACTTC.

In its sample, this clone was seen a few times. This chain connects TRBV19 to TRBJ1-1, with D uncertain. Per germline, CDR1 LNHDA and CDR2 SQIVND (reference sequence). The CDR3 is 12 amino acids. Trimming shortened V by 5 bases and J by 6 bases, and 10 bases separated the two germline ends. The CDR3 loop is CASSHRFAEAFF. The CDR3 nucleotides read TGTGCCAGTAGTCATAGGTTCGCTGAAGCTTTCTTT.

This clone has a handful of counts. V and J are TRBV28 and TRBJ2-5; D uncertain. Germline CDR1 MDHEN, CDR2 SYDVKM. Trimming shortened V by 7 bases and J by 0 bases, and 18 bases separated the two germline ends. CDR3 size: 16 residues. CDR3 in amino acids: CASTSTHLTYQETQYF. The CDR3 DNA reads as TGTGCCAGCACCTCCACACACCTTACCTACCAAGAGACCCAGTACTTC.

The rearrangement joins TRBV11-3 to TRBJ2-7; maybe TRBD2 (5 bases). Looked up from germline, CDR1 is SGHNT and CDR2 is YENEEA. The CDR3 is 12 residues long. V was cut by 4 bases and J by 5 bases, with 9 bases left in between. CDR3 loop: CASSSVSDEQYF. For the CDR3, the DNA is TGTGCCAGCAGCTCAGTTAGCGACGAGCAGTACTTC. Filled out from reference TRBV11-3 and TRBJ2-7, the complete variable domain reads EAGVVQSPRYKIIEKKQPVAFWCNPISGHNTLYWYLQNLGQGPELLIRYENEEAVDDSQLPKDRFSAERLKGVDSTLKIQPAELGDSAVYLCASSSVSDEQYFGPGTRLTVT.

V gene TRBV7-3 combines with J gene TRBJ2-7; D call uncertain. The CDR3 is 14 residues long. Germline values: CDR1 SGHTA, CDR2 FQGTGA. Trimming cost V 5 bases and J 7 bases, with 18 bases left between them. The CDR3 coding sequence is TGTGCCAGCAGCCCGGACCGGTCTTCTGAGGAGCAGTACTTC. Protein: CASSPDRSSEEQYF.

This clone was observed a few times. This chain uses TRBV6-2 or TRBV6-3 with TRBJ2-3, with 9 bases that match TRBD1. From germline, CDR1 is MNHEY and CDR2 SVGEGT. V shed 6 bases and J 5 bases; nucleotides not matched to a gene: 12. The CDR3 consists of 16 residues. For the CDR3, the DNA is TGTGCCAGCAGCTCCCTTCTAGACAGGGGGGGAGATACGCAGTATTTT. Its translation is CASSSLLDRGGDTQYF.

The sample holds many counts of this clone. The chain couples TRBV29-1 to TRBJ2-5; 13 bases match TRBD2. Germline assignment: CDR1 SQVTM and CDR2 ANQGSEA. J was trimmed by 4 bases and V by 7 bases; bases with no gene match: 6. This CDR3 has 14 amino acids. CDR3 region: CSAGLAGVLETQYF. CDR3 nucleotides: TGCAGCGCTGGACTAGCGGGAGTTTTAGAGACCCAGTACTTC.

This clone came up many times. This chain links TRBV3-1 with TRBJ2-7, with 9 positions matching TRBD2. Trimming at V came to 3 bases and at J to 5 bases, leaving 8 bases not matched to a gene. CDR1 LGHDT and CDR2 YNNKEL come from the germline V gene (reference sequence). This CDR3 spans 15 amino acids. Here the CDR3 reads CASSHRGSGSDEQYF. The CDR3 DNA reads as TGTGCCAGCAGCCACCGCGGTAGCGGGAGCGACGAGCAGTACTTC.

The rearrangement links TRBV5-1 to TRBJ2-1; TRBD2 matches at 9 bases. CDR3 length: 16 residues. The germline CDR1 and CDR2 sequences are SGHRS and YFSETQ. J lost 5 bases, V lost 0 bases, and 6 bases had no gene match. The CDR3 loop reads CASSLALAGVNNEQFF. The DNA for the CDR3 is TGCGCCAGCAGCTTGGCATTAGCGGGAGTGAACAATGAGCAGTTCTTC.

This clone was seen repeatedly, ten times or more. The chain combines TRBV29-1 with TRBJ2-2; 10 positions agree with TRBD2. Germline V gene sequence: CDR1 SQVTM, CDR2 ANQGSEA. With V trimmed by 4 bases and J by 7 bases, 9 bases remained unmatched. The CDR3 length is 15 residues. The CDR3 here is CSVAIASGRNGELFF. CDR3 nucleotide sequence: TGCAGCGTTGCGATAGCTAGCGGGAGAAACGGGGAGCTGTTTTTT.

This clone was observed at least ten times. The gene calls are TRBV4-1 and TRBJ2-7; 11 bases align to TRBD2. Germline V gives CDR1 MGHRA, CDR2 YSYEKL. The CDR3 consists of 15 residues. V lost 5 bases to trimming and J lost 2 bases; unmatched junction nucleotides: 5. The CDR3 reads CASSTSLAGAYEQYF. The CDR3, as DNA: TGCGCCAGCAGCACCTCACTAGCGGGGGCCTACGAGCAGTACTTC.

This clone has a count of ten or more. The V and J genes are TRBV28 and TRBJ2-4; D gene ambiguous. Trimming took off 0 bases at V and 0 bases at J, with 9 bases between the two ends. The CDR3 spans 16 residues. Germline V gives CDR1 MDHEN, CDR2 SYDVKM. DNA for the CDR3: TGTGCCAGCAGTTTATGGGGCAGTTTAGCCAAAAACATTCAGTACTTC. Amino acid sequence: CASSLWGSLAKNIQYF.

The chain combines TRBV7-3 with TRBJ1-2; unclear D gene. This CDR3 has 14 residues. CDR1 and CDR2 (germline): SGHTA, FQGTGA. V dropped 5 bases and J dropped 9 bases, with 19 bases sitting between them. The CDR3 is CASSPRGSDGSYTF. The CDR3 region has the DNA TGTGCCAGCAGCCCCAGAGGGTCTGACGGGAGCTACACCTTC. The entire variable domain, with the rest obtained from reference TRBV7-3 and TRBJ1-2, is as follows: GAGVSQTPSNKVTEKGKYVELRCDPISGHTALYWYRQSLGQGPEFLIYFQGTGAADDSGLPNDRFFAVRPEGSVSTLKIQRTERGDSAVYLCASSPRGSDGSYTFGSGTRLTVV.

This clone was detected many times. The chain uses TRBV4-2 and TRBJ1-1, with 9 positions matching TRBD1. The CDR3 sequence is 15 residues long. The germline V gene has CDR1 LGHNA and CDR2 YNFKEQ. Losses at the gene ends were 1 base for V and 4 bases for J; bases not matched to a gene: 4. CDR3: CASSQGWTGATEAFF. CDR3 nucleotides: TGTGCCAGCAGCCAAGGATGGACAGGGGCCACTGAAGCTTTCTTT.

This clone came up many times. The chain uses TRBV5-1 and TRBJ1-1, with 8 bases identical to TRBD1. The V and J ends lost 4 bases and 1 base, in that order; junction bases with no gene match: 3. The CDR3 totals 14 residues. The germline gives CDR1 SGHRS, CDR2 YFSETQ. CDR3 protein: CASSPGTGNTEAFF. The DNA for the CDR3 is TGCGCCAGCAGCCCCGGGACAGGGAACACTGAAGCTTTCTTT.

In this sample, this clone turned up a few times. The chain is built from TRBV27 and TRBJ1-1; 7 bases are shared with TRBD1. The junction had 10 bases not matched to a gene; V was cut back by 0 bases and J by 0 bases. The length of the CDR3 is 18 residues. Germline assignment: CDR1 MNHEY and CDR2 SMNVEV (reference sequence). The CDR3 is CASSLSTKAGGLNTEAFF. The DNA of the CDR3 is TGTGCCAGCAGTTTATCGACGAAGGCAGGGGGTTTGAACACTGAAGCTTTCTTT.

The V call is TRBV6-1, the J call TRBJ2-1; possibly TRBD2 for D (5 bases). The CDR3 totals 14 residues. The V end lost 5 bases, the J end lost 2 bases, and 10 bases lay between the germline ends. Germline assignment: CDR1 MNHNS and CDR2 SASEGT. The CDR3 nucleotides are TGTGCCAGCAGTCAAACCGGGACCTACAATGAGCAGTTCTTC. Protein: CASSQTGTYNEQFF.

This clone was seen a few times. J is TRBJ2-1 and V is TRBV24-1, with TRBD2 matching 14 bases. The length of the CDR3 is 17 residues. The V gene end was trimmed by 5 bases and the J gene end by 5 bases; junction bases not matched to a gene: 7. Germline V gives CDR1 KGHDR, CDR2 SFDVKD. The CDR3: CATSVGTSGRINNEQFF. The CDR3 DNA is TGTGCCACCAGTGTAGGGACTAGCGGGAGAATTAACAATGAGCAGTTCTTC.

This clone was counted at least ten times. This chain connects TRBV12-3 or TRBV12-4 to TRBJ1-2; unclear D gene. V lost 6 bases, J lost 4 bases, and 18 bases lay in between. This CDR3 is built from 15 residues. CDR3 amino acids: CASSLRRGRGYGYTF. CDR3 DNA sequence: TGTGCCAGCAGCTTACGCCGAGGTAGAGGCTATGGCTACACCTTC.

The V call is TRBV12-3 or TRBV12-4, the J call TRBJ1-1; D unclear. This CDR3 comprises 13 residues. V lost 6 bases to trimming and J lost 1 base, with 9 bases between them. CDR3 sequence (DNA): TGTGCCAGCAGCCTTCTTTCGAACACTGAAGCTTTCTTT. As protein: CASSLLSNTEAFF.

This clone has only a few counts. At one of its ends the junction is not consistent with the germline gene, which may arise from a read error. The V and J genes are TRBV11-2 and TRBJ2-3; 7 positions match TRBD2. Germline lookup yields CDR1 SGHAT and CDR2 FQNNGV. This CDR3 comprises 15 residues. CDR3 in DNA: TGTGCCAGCAGCTTAGATCCGAGCGGGACTACCAGGCCGGACTTT. The encoded protein is CASSLDPSGTTRPDF.

In this sample, this clone turned up many times. The chain uses TRBV20-1 and TRBJ2-2, with unresolved D. This CDR3 is 13 amino acids long. The V gene's germline CDR1 is DFQATT and CDR2 SNEGSKA (reference sequence). Trimming took 1 base from V and 3 from J, leaving 6 bases between them. The CDR3, as DNA: TGCAGTGCTAGAGTTACGGACACCGGGGAGCTGTTTTTT. Its translation: CSARVTDTGELFF.

This clone was observed at least ten times. The chain couples TRBV5-4 to TRBJ2-1; TRBD2 matches 7 bases. Germline CDR1 is SGHNT and CDR2 is YYREEE (reference sequence). CDR3 length: 16 amino acids. The trim removed 1 base at V and 12 bases at J, leaving 16 bases unmatched. The CDR3 DNA reads TGTGCCAGCAGCTTGTCTCTGTCGCGGGAGTTACGTGGGCAGTTCTTC. It codes for CASSLSLSRELRGQFF.

The chain joins TRBV20-1 to TRBJ1-5, with D hard to call. Trimming stripped 1 base from V and 2 bases from J, with 6 bases between. The CDR3 sequence is 13 residues long. Germline CDR1 is DFQATT and CDR2 is SNEGSKA (reference sequence). CDR3 DNA sequence: TGCAGTGCTAGAGGGGGTGGCAATCAGCCCCAGCATTTT. Translating gives CSARGGGNQPQHF.

The genes are TRBV28 and TRBJ2-7; D may be TRBD1 (5 bases). This CDR3 has 15 amino acids. V lost 1 base, J lost 0 bases, and 10 bases lay in between. Germline loops: CDR1 MDHEN, CDR2 SYDVKM. As DNA, the CDR3 is TGTGCCAGCAGTTTATTCCAGGGTTACTCCTACGAGCAGTACTTC. Residues: CASSLFQGYSYEQYF. The full variable domain, in which reference TRBV28 and TRBJ2-7 provide the parts outside the CDR3, is DVKVTQSSRYLVKRTGEKVFLECVQDMDHENMFWYRQDPGLGLRLIYFSYDVKMKEKGDIPEGYSVSREKKERFSLILESASTNQTSMYLCASSLFQGYSYEQYFGPGTRLTVT.

This clone showed up many times. The chain recombines TRBV6-2 or TRBV6-3 with TRBJ1-5; TRBD1 is a possible D gene (5 bases). This CDR3 is built from 14 residues. Germline values: CDR1 MNHEY, CDR2 SVGEGT. V lost 7 bases and J lost 5, with 15 bases in between. The CDR3 bases are TGTGCCAGCACCCCCAGGGCCTCACATCAGCCCCAGCATTTT. Its protein product is CASTPRASHQPQHF.